This TCR beta chain was captured in a study of T cells in Graves' hyperthyroidism and ophthalmopathy. Each diagnosis was grounded in clinical symptoms, serum thyroxine and TRAb, thyroid ultrasound, and orbital computed tomography. TCR beta CDR3 regions were amplified from RNA. When the TCR CDR3 underwent first-round RT-PCR, the HTBI primer set was used. A single record per CDR3 protein comes from TCRdb applying MiXCR to the multiplex PCR reads. The table shows under 700,000 distinct CDR3 sequences, with about a sixth occurring only once. This clonotype was seen ten or more times. Germline loops: CDR1 DFQATT, CDR2 SNEGSKA (reference sequence). CDR3 length equals 14 residues. V lost 6 bases, J lost 5 bases, and 9 bases stayed unmatched.

The chain links TRBV20-1 to TRBJ2-5; TRBD2 agrees at 10 bases. The sequenced material came from blood. The sequence came from a woman between 18 and 29 years old with Graves' hyperthyroidism. CDR3 sequence reads: CSAPLAGRQETQYF. CDR3 in DNA: TGCAGTGCACCACTAGCGGGAAGGCAGGAGACCCAGTACTTC.